These T cell receptor beta chains were read from a single sample in a study of response to subunit inactivated influenza vaccine. TCRdb analysed the RT-PCR reads with MiXCR anew, one entry per CDR3 protein. Seen here are about 520,000 distinct CDR3 sequences, approximately 6.9% observed once, and the top ten hold under 15%. The material was PBMCs from blood, obtained around 25 months after vaccination. The source is a man aged 45 to 75 who received an inactivated influenza vaccine. The CDR3 runs from the conserved cysteine through the conserved F or W. A D gene is named only where the DNA matches it firmly. A clone size is listed for some rows: how often the clone was seen (once, few, many), or a class if it is expanded.

V gene,D gene,J gene,clone size,CDR3 protein,CDR3 DNA
TRBV4-1,TRBD1,TRBJ1-6,many,CASSQEVRQGLRNSPLHF,TGCGCCAGCAGCCAAGAGGTCAGACAGGGCTTACGGAATTCACCCCTCCACTTT
TRBV21-1,.,TRBJ2-7,few,CASRLPGLVGEQYF,TGTGCCAGCAGATTACCGGGACTAGTAGGCGAGCAGTACTTC
TRBV20-1,TRBD2,TRBJ2-3,.,CSAYPGGRGTDTQYF,TGCAGTGCTTACCCTGGCGGGAGGGGCACAGATACGCAGTATTTT
TRBV19,.,TRBJ2-1,many,CASSSSYYNEQFF,TGTGCCAGTAGTTCGTCTTACTACAATGAGCAGTTCTTC
TRBV4-2,TRBD1,TRBJ1-4,.,CASSPPGQGYEKLFF,TGTGCCAGCAGCCCGCCGGGACAGGGCTATGAAAAACTGTTTTTT
TRBV20-1,TRBD1,TRBJ1-5,many,CSARIGQGSWLRRNSNQPQHF,TGCAGTGCTAGAATCGGACAGGGGTCATGGTTACGCAGAAATAGCAATCAGCCCCAGCATTTT
TRBV7-2,TRBD1,TRBJ2-5,few,CASSVYRGGQETQYF,TGTGCCAGCAGCGTCTACAGGGGTGGTCAAGAGACCCAGTACTTC
TRBV29-1,.,TRBJ2-7,.,CSVSSGFGEQYF,TGCAGCGTTTCCTCAGGGTTCGGCGAGCAGTACTTC
TRBV29-1,.,TRBJ2-7,few,CSVKGHYEQYF,TGCAGCGTTAAGGGTCACTACGAGCAGTACTTC
TRBV6-2/TRBV6-3,TRBD1,TRBJ1-3,.,CASRLQGLDTIYF,TGTGCCAGCCGGCTACAGGGGTTGGACACCATATATTTT
TRBV12-3/TRBV12-4,.,TRBJ1-6,.,CASSSRGVYNSPLHF,TGTGCCAGCAGTTCCAGGGGAGTTTATAATTCACCCCTCCACTTT
TRBV11-2,TRBD2,TRBJ2-1,many,CASSSSSGGHNEQFF,TGTGCCAGCAGCTCCTCTAGCGGGGGGCATAATGAGCAGTTCTTC
TRBV5-1,.,TRBJ2-7,.,CASSSDLTYDEQYF,TGCGCCAGCAGCTCGGACCTGACGTATGACGAGCAGTACTTC
TRBV28,.,TRBJ1-4,many,CASSFWGGEVEKLFF,TGTGCCAGCAGTTTTTGGGGAGGTGAGGTTGAAAAACTGTTTTTT
TRBV20-1,.,TRBJ2-7,few,CSARRAGNYEQYF,TGCAGTGCTAGACGTGCAGGGAACTACGAGCAGTACTTC
TRBV6-1,.,TRBJ1-4,few,CASRLGGVGEKLFF,TGTGCCAGCAGGTTGGGGGGGGTCGGGGAAAAACTGTTTTTT
TRBV12-3/TRBV12-4,TRBD2,TRBJ2-7,.,CASSIRTSGAYEQYF,TGTGCCAGCAGTATCCGGACTAGCGGGGCCTACGAGCAGTACTTC
TRBV20-1,TRBD1,TRBJ2-1,few,CSAGQGPSSYNEQFF,TGCAGTGCGGGACAGGGCCCAAGCTCCTACAATGAGCAGTTCTTC
TRBV6-5,.,TRBJ2-2,few,CASSYGRGAASTGELFF,TGTGCCAGCAGTTACGGTCGAGGGGCCGCCTCCACCGGGGAGCTGTTTTTT
TRBV5-1,.,TRBJ1-6,.,CASSQDAGVNSPLHF,TGCGCCAGCAGCCAGGACGCAGGGGTTAATTCACCCCTCCACTTT
TRBV5-6,TRBD2,TRBJ2-3,few,CASSSTSGGNPSTDTQYF,TGTGCCAGCAGCTCGACTAGCGGGGGAAATCCTAGCACAGATACGCAGTATTTT
TRBV27,TRBD2,TRBJ2-1,.,CASSLRLAGLNEQFF,TGTGCCAGCAGTTTAAGACTAGCGGGATTAAATGAGCAGTTCTTC